This section outlines one TCR beta chain sequence together with its context. This clone was detected only once. Its antigen specificity is not known. No quality values exist for individual bases; no much larger clone is one base distant. The data stem from a study of blood T cell repertoires in COVID-19 (TCRdb year 2020). General notes on the study: The collaborator samples originated in the United States, Italy and Spain and spanned the acute and convalescent phases of COVID-19. The material from the prospective study consisted of cDNA or gDNA derived from T cells, B-cell-depleted T cells, or PBMCs. Subjects who had been exposed to COVID-19, were actively infected with it, or had recovered from it provided the deeply sampled blood TCRbeta repertoires that made up the dataset. A freely available public database, intended as a resource for researchers studying the immune response to SARS-CoV-2, is where the repertoires were released. Samples came from the ongoing ImmuneRACE study (first 160 participants) plus 1,254 subjects from 6 global collaborators. Nearly every sample came with metadata listing a de-identified subject ID, COVID-19 status, age in years and sex. HLA class I and class II types, where available, came from metadata supplied by the sample provider rather than from assay-based typing. Study-wide conclusions, independent of this receptor: The amount of clinical and demographic metadata varied by source and participant and was provided uncurated.

TCRbeta CDR3 regions were amplified from genomic DNA by means of the immunoSEQ Assay, a bias-controlled multiplex PCR. Regarding the original processing steps: Nucleated cell counts per sample were estimated from amplification of reference gene primers within the assay. To quantify the absolute abundance of each unique TCRbeta CDR3 rearrangement, sequence reads were collapsed and filtered. For each sample, productive Simpson clonality was calculated as the square root of Simpson's diversity index over productive rearrangements. TCRdb stores this immuneACCESS table with in-frame sequences only. Part of the clones is absent; in the studies checked, under half of the shortfall reflects unresolved V genes, and no reason is known for the rest. V and J calls and clone size come straight from that table; D and trimming were deduced from the DNA. The sample records tens of thousands of clones, around 80% of which are singletons. 6.5% to 8.5% of the sample belongs to the ten largest clones.

The collaborating institutions used their own protocols to collect whole blood in K2EDTA tubes. Collaborator samples were shipped for TCRbeta analysis as frozen whole blood, isolated PBMCs, or DNA extracted from either sample type. The CDR3 covers 11 residues, taking in both the cysteine and the phenylalanine. Of all the DNA, just the CDR3 is kept, 33 bases in frame from base 1. The CDR1 and CDR2 encoded by the germline V gene are SGDLS and YYNGEE. Cut back by 0 bases and 10 bases, the V and J ends lie 5 bases apart. This receptor chain uses TRBV9 and TRBJ2-1; the D gene is not confidently resolved. This clonotype was sampled from a man aged 60-69 years with acute or convalescent COVID-19. The sequenced sample was peripheral blood. CDR3 reads: CASSVEQEQFF. The sequenced DNA: TGTGCCAGCAGCGTAGAACAGGAGCAGTTCTTC.